This TCR beta chain was identified in a study of identical twins. This clonotype was seen only a few times. TCRdb reanalysed the 5' RACE reads using MiXCR and keeps one entry per CDR3 protein. The data contain approximately 700,000 distinct CDR3 sequences, about 20% of them singletons. Separately, the same data were catalogued under a study of T cells expressing NK-cell markers.

The material sequenced was PBMCs. This receptor was identified in a woman aged 18-30 years in good health.

The DNA of the CDR3 is TGTGCCAGCAGCAAAGATCACCCTAGCGCTCAAGCCAAAAACATTCAGTACTTC. The encoded protein is CASSKDHPSAQAKNIQYF. This chain links TRBV21-1 with TRBJ2-4; TRBD2 is the table's D call and was not checked against the DNA. TRBV21-1 is deemed a pseudogene. This CDR3 is built from 18 residues.